Included here is one T cell receptor (beta chain) sequence, with context. Its antigen is still unknown. Per-base quality was not reported, and no clone a single base away is much larger than it. This specimen comes from a study of shared clonotypes between healthy human individuals (dated by TCRdb to the early 2020s). For context, the study as a whole: A couple of women and a few men aged 18 to 49 years were included in the cohort. Per donor, three plates each were used for CD4 naive and CD4 memory, two for CD8 naive, and one for CD8 memory. To estimate repertoire size and how much clonotype sharing occurs between individuals, the study deeply sequenced the blood TCR repertoires of about 5 healthy adults. Libraries were prepared and TCR repertoires were sequenced by different laboratories using diverse techniques, in order to increase sequencing depth and limit assay-specific biases. Leukapheresis yielded between about 0.94 and 9 billion PBMCs per donor.

The donors were healthy, HIV-negative adults who had no recently reported acute infections or vaccinations. Every donor was a Caucasian adult living in Nashville, Tennessee, USA. CD4+ T cells were enriched by magnetic negative selection, after which naive cells were positively selected on CD45RA and the negative fraction was taken as the memory subset. After blood collection by leukapheresis, PBMCs were isolated using Ficoll-Histopaque density gradient centrifugation and then cryopreserved in the vapor phase of liquid nitrogen. Analytical flow cytometry was used to check the purity and quantity of every magnetically sorted T cell population. Each sorted fraction had its genomic DNA isolated and then quantified by UV absorbance on a Nanodrop 2000c. What the authors observed across the whole study: Pairwise subsampling led to the expectation that sequencing depth would affect the degree of clonotype sharing among donors. Sharing across several donors was observed for around 5% of naive CD4, over 3% of naive CD8, over 2% of memory CD4, and about 0.4% of memory CD8 clonotypes. The genetic and exposure-history diversity represented was limited by the small number of donors. Rarefaction of sorted-subset datasets indicated incomplete sequencing despite the large sequencing depth. Naive subsets generally had larger estimated clonotype richness than memory subsets did. Compared with non-shared clonotypes, the clonotypes found in all four sorted-subset donors had higher generation probabilities. Sampling was restricted to blood, and TCR repertoires in tissue are likely to differ from TCR repertoires in blood.

Using the deep immunoSEQ assay, multiplex PCR amplified TCR CDR3 regions from genomic DNA. Extracted genomic DNA from each cell subset was distributed evenly across all wells of several immunoSEQ 96-well plates, and each plate was treated as a replicate. For sorted subsets, 200 to 250 ng of genomic DNA, equivalent to some 33,000 T cell genomes, went into each replicate PCR. Purified libraries were quantified with a Qubit 3.0 fluorometer, sized on a Bioanalyzer 2100, and re-quantified with the KAPA Library Quantification kit. Each immunoSEQ 96-well plate was sequenced on its own single-read 150-cycle Illumina NextSeq 550 flow cell. As for how the authors treated the data: The immunoSEQ output contained only junctional sequences without quality scores, so filtering could not match that applied to full-length reads. Sequences were annotated with PyIR, a Python wrapper for IgBLAST v1.9, and V/J genes and CDR3 were assigned using IMGT germline references. Reads were filtered out if the reads had weak V/J assignments (E-value above 1e-6), no CDR3, stop codons, out-of-frame junctions, or ambiguous translated residues. A V3J clonotype was defined by an identical inferred V gene, J gene, and CDR3 amino acid sequence. The percentage overlap between two repertoires was calculated by dividing the number of shared unique clonotypes by the size of the smaller repertoire. RTK rarefaction, the Chao1 estimator, and Recon v2.1 estimates of unobserved clonotypes were used to assess repertoire richness. For all TCRbeta clonotypes obtained by the gDNA method from several donors, generation probabilities were computed with OLGA. As stored in TCRdb, this immuneACCESS dataset retains in-frame rearrangements with V and J assigned. A fraction of the clones does not appear; measured against another copy, unresolved V genes explain less than half of the discrepancy, and the remainder lacks a known reason. From that table come the V and J calls and clone size; the DNA was used to work out D and trimming. Counted in this sample were almost 750,000 clones; approximately 72% of them appeared once. About 1.7% of the sample belongs to the ten largest clones.

The CDR3 holds 19 amino acids from the cysteine to the phenylalanine. Just the 57-base CDR3 DNA is kept, in frame starting at base 1. The germline V gene yields MGHRA for CDR1 and YSYEKL for CDR2. Trimming takes 0 bases off V and 2 bases off J; junction bases not matched to a gene: 10. Sequencing input: memory CD4+ T cells sorted from blood. Taken with the paper, the label for cell subset or site translates to: CD45RA-negative fraction. The rearrangement combines TRBV4-1 with TRBJ2-1, and TRBD2 aligns with 10 junction nucleotides. The receptor was isolated from a woman aged 30 to 39 in good health. This receptor carries the CDR3 CASSQDPGLAGETYNEQFF. At the DNA level, the sequence is TGCGCCAGCAGCCAAGATCCCGGGCTAGCGGGAGAAACCTACAATGAGCAGTTCTTC.